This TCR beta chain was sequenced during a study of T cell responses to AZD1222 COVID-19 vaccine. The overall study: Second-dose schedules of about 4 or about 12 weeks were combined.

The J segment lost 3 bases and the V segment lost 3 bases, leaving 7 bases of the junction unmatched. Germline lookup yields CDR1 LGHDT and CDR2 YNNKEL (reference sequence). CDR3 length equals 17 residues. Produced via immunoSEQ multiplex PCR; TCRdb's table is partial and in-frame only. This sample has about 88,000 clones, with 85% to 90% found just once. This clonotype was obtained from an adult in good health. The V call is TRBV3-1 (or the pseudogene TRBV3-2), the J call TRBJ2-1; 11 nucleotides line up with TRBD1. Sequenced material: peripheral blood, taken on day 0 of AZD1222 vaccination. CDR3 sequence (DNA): TGTGCCAGCAGCCACCCGACCGGGACAGGGGGCTACAATGAGCAGTTCTTC. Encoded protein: CASSHPTGTGGYNEQFF.